The 19 T cell receptor beta chains below were found in one sample sequenced in a study of shared T cell receptors in the human thymus. The data were produced by immunoSEQ multiplex PCR, yet TCRdb's version contains in-frame clones alone and is incomplete. The sample lists fewer than 700,000 clones, roughly 90% occurring once. The sample also formed part of further work on human thymus T cells.

The specimen was thymocytes. These receptors came from a boy younger than two with a congenital heart defect.

The genes are TRBV28 and TRBJ1-2, with D maybe TRBD1 (6 bases). This CDR3 is 13 amino acids long. CDR1 and CDR2 from the germline V gene are MDHEN and SYDVKM. The CDR3 DNA reads TGTGTCTCGGAATACAGGGCTAACTATGGCTACACCTTC. Encoded protein: CVSEYRANYGYTF.

V gene TRBV6-5 combines with J gene TRBJ2-2; TRBD2 is a possible D gene (7 bases). The CDR3 runs to 16 residues. Deletions cut 0 bases from V and 6 bases from J, with 14 bases between. Germline CDR1 MNHEY, CDR2 SVGAGI. The CDR3 bases are TGTGCCAGCAGTTACTCGGTGGGGGGGCTCGCCGGGGAGCTGTTTTTT. It yields the protein CASSYSVGGLAGELFF.

The J gene is TRBJ1-4, the V gene TRBV28; D call uncertain. The ends were cut back, 8 bases at V and 8 bases at J, with 12 bases in the middle. The CDR3 runs to 12 residues. Germline V gene sequence: CDR1 MDHEN, CDR2 SYDVKM. Here the CDR3 reads CASYTGKEKLFF. The DNA of the CDR3 is TGTGCCAGCTATACGGGGAAGGAAAAACTGTTTTTT.

V usage is TRBV5-4 and J usage is TRBJ2-5, with TRBD1 identical over 11 bases. The CDR3 is 17 residues long. The germline V gene encodes CDR1 SGHNT and CDR2 YYREEE (reference sequence). Trimming removed 4 bases from V and 4 bases from J; junction bases left unmatched: 12. The CDR3 bases are TGTGCCAGCAGCCACGGCGCAGGACAGGGGGCAAGAGAGACCCAGTACTTC. This translates into CASSHGAGQGARETQYF.

The chain carries TRBV9 and TRBJ2-3; perhaps TRBD1 as D (6 bases). The CDR3 is made up of 16 amino acids. V lost 0 bases, J lost 6 bases, and 17 bases lay in between. CDR1 and CDR2 from the germline V gene are SGDLS and YYNGEE. For the CDR3, the DNA is TGTGCCAGCAGCGTAGGAAGGGGGATGGCCAGGGATACGCAGTATTTT. This translates into CASSVGRGMARDTQYF.

The chain has TRBV28 and TRBJ2-4; D is undetermined. Germline CDR1 reads MDHEN; CDR2 reads SYDVKM. The CDR3 contains 15 residues. With 5 bases removed from V and 0 bases from J, the gap between germline ends came to 11 bases. Written as DNA, the CDR3 is TGTGCCAGCAGTAAAATTATACTAGCCAAAAACATTCAGTACTTC. This encodes CASSKIILAKNIQYF.

The rearrangement uses TRBV19 and TRBJ1-5, with D unresolved. V lost 0 bases to trimming and J lost 0 bases, with 9 bases between them. The CDR3 is 16 amino acids. Germline loops: CDR1 LNHDA, CDR2 SQIVND (reference sequence). The chain's CDR3 is CASSIDDIFSNQPQHF. The DNA of the CDR3 is TGTGCCAGTAGTATAGACGACATCTTTAGCAATCAGCCCCAGCATTTT.

This clone was seen a few times. The rearrangement joins TRBV19 to TRBJ2-4; D unclear. V lost 7 bases and J 5 bases, leaving 9 bases between the germline ends. The CDR3 spans 12 residues. CDR1 and CDR2 from the germline V gene are LNHDA and SQIVND (reference sequence). CDR3 sequence reads: CASTNRQNIQYF. CDR3 coding DNA: TGTGCCAGTACCAACAGACAAAACATTCAGTACTTC.

The chain is built from TRBV7-2 and TRBJ2-1; 8 nucleotides match TRBD2. After removal of 4 bases from V and 9 bases from J, the junction contained 23 bases not matched to a gene. This CDR3 contains 19 residues. Germline lookup yields CDR1 SGHTA and CDR2 FQGNSA. The CDR3, as DNA: TGTGCCAGCAGCTCCGAAGGCCATACTAGCGGAGGGGGTTTTGGTGAGCAGTTCTTC. Amino acid sequence: CASSSEGHTSGGGFGEQFF.

The V gene is TRBV5-4, the J gene TRBJ2-1; possible D gene TRBD2, 5 bases. The CDR3 totals 13 residues. The V gene lost 2 bases and the J gene lost 5 bases, with 8 bases spanning the gap. Germline V gene lookup returns CDR1 SGHNT and CDR2 YYREEE (reference sequence). CDR3 sequence (DNA): TGTGCCAGCAGCTTCGTCGGGGACAATGAGCAGTTCTTC. It yields the protein CASSFVGDNEQFF.

V gene TRBV27 combines with J gene TRBJ2-7; perhaps TRBD2 as D (6 bases). V lost 6 bases, J lost 7 bases, and 19 bases lay in between. This CDR3 comprises 14 residues. Germline V gene data show CDR1 as MNHEY and CDR2 as SMNVEV (reference sequence). The CDR3 loop reads CASRAGTGEKEQYF. The CDR3 nucleotides are TGTGCCAGCAGGGCCGGGACGGGGGAGAAGGAGCAGTACTTC.

This clone was found once. The V call is TRBV14, the J call TRBJ1-1; TRBD1 aligns across 10 bases. Germline V CDR1 and CDR2: SGHDN, FVKESK. The V and J ends lost 2 bases and 0 bases, in that order; junction bases with no gene match: 9. This CDR3 region has 18 residues. For the CDR3, the DNA is TGTGCCAGCAGCCAACCGGGACAGGGGTCCCTTTTGAACACTGAAGCTTTCTTT. This sequence encodes CASSQPGQGSLLNTEAFF.

The chain employs TRBV10-3 and TRBJ2-4; TRBD1 matches at 10 bases. V dropped 10 bases and J dropped 5; count of bases not matched to a gene: 8. CDR1 is ENHRY, CDR2 SYGVKD, per germline. The CDR3 is 14 residues long. The CDR3: CARPTGGRENIQYF. The CDR3 bases are TGTGCCAGGCCGACAGGGGGCAGAGAAAACATTCAGTACTTC.

The chain joins TRBV9 to TRBJ1-1, with TRBD1 matching over 7 bases. The CDR3 covers 16 residues. CDR1 is SGDLS, CDR2 YYNGEE, per germline. J was trimmed by 0 bases and V by 4 bases; bases with no gene match: 9. The CDR3 sequence: CASSPDREDMNTEAFF. CDR3 coding DNA: TGTGCCAGCAGCCCAGACAGGGAAGACATGAACACTGAAGCTTTCTTT. The variable domain in full, completed from reference TRBV9 and TRBJ1-1, reads DSGVTQTPKHLITATGQRVTLRCSPRSGDLSVYWYQQSLDQGLQFLIQYYNGEERAKGNILERFSAQQFPDLHSELNLSSLELGDSALYFCASSPDREDMNTEAFFGQGTRLTVV.

CDR3 region: CASSLSTSTSSGANVLTF. The DNA of the CDR3 is TGTGCCAGCAGTTTAAGTACCAGTACTAGCTCTGGGGCCAACGTCCTGACTTTC. This chain joins TRBV27 and TRBJ2-6; a possible D gene is TRBD2 (5 bases). CDR1 MNHEY and CDR2 SMNVEV come from the germline V gene (reference sequence). V lost 2 bases to trimming and J lost 0 bases, with 14 bases between them. The CDR3 runs to 18 residues.

The J gene is TRBJ2-7, the V gene TRBV6-5; D call uncertain. Germline CDR1 reads MNHEY; CDR2 reads SVGAGI. The V end lost 4 bases, the J end lost 4 bases, and 14 bases lay between the germline ends. This CDR3 spans 14 amino acids. The CDR3 nucleotides read TGTGCCAGCAGTTCTTTTGGCGGCAAATACGAGCAGTACTTC. Amino acids: CASSSFGGKYEQYF.

The CDR3 nucleotides are TGTGCCAGCAAGGGCAGGGCCTCTCTAGCGGGAGAATACGAGCAGTACTTC. Translating gives CASKGRASLAGEYEQYF. V is TRBV27 and J is TRBJ2-7; 10 positions match TRBD2. The CDR3 extends over 17 amino acids. Germline V gene data show CDR1 as MNHEY and CDR2 as SMNVEV (reference sequence). The trim removed 7 bases at V and 4 bases at J, leaving 16 bases unmatched.

V usage is TRBV5-6 and J usage is TRBJ1-4, with a possible D match to TRBD1 (5 bases). The CDR3 loop spans 18 amino acids. Germline V gene lookup returns CDR1 SGHDT and CDR2 YYEEEE. Trimming removed 0 bases from V and 0 bases from J, with 15 bases in between. In DNA, the CDR3 is TGTGCCAGCAGCTTGGCCCAGGGTCTCCCCTCAACTAATGAAAAACTGTTTTTT. Protein: CASSLAQGLPSTNEKLFF.

This rearrangement joins TRBV11-3 to TRBJ2-7; TRBD2 matches at 11 bases. J was trimmed by 5 bases and V by 2 bases; bases with no gene match: 5. CDR1 SGHNT and CDR2 YENEEA come from the germline V gene. This CDR3 is built from 15 residues. The CDR3 is CASSLLAGGTHEQYF. DNA for the CDR3: TGTGCCAGCAGCTTACTAGCGGGAGGCACCCACGAGCAGTACTTC.